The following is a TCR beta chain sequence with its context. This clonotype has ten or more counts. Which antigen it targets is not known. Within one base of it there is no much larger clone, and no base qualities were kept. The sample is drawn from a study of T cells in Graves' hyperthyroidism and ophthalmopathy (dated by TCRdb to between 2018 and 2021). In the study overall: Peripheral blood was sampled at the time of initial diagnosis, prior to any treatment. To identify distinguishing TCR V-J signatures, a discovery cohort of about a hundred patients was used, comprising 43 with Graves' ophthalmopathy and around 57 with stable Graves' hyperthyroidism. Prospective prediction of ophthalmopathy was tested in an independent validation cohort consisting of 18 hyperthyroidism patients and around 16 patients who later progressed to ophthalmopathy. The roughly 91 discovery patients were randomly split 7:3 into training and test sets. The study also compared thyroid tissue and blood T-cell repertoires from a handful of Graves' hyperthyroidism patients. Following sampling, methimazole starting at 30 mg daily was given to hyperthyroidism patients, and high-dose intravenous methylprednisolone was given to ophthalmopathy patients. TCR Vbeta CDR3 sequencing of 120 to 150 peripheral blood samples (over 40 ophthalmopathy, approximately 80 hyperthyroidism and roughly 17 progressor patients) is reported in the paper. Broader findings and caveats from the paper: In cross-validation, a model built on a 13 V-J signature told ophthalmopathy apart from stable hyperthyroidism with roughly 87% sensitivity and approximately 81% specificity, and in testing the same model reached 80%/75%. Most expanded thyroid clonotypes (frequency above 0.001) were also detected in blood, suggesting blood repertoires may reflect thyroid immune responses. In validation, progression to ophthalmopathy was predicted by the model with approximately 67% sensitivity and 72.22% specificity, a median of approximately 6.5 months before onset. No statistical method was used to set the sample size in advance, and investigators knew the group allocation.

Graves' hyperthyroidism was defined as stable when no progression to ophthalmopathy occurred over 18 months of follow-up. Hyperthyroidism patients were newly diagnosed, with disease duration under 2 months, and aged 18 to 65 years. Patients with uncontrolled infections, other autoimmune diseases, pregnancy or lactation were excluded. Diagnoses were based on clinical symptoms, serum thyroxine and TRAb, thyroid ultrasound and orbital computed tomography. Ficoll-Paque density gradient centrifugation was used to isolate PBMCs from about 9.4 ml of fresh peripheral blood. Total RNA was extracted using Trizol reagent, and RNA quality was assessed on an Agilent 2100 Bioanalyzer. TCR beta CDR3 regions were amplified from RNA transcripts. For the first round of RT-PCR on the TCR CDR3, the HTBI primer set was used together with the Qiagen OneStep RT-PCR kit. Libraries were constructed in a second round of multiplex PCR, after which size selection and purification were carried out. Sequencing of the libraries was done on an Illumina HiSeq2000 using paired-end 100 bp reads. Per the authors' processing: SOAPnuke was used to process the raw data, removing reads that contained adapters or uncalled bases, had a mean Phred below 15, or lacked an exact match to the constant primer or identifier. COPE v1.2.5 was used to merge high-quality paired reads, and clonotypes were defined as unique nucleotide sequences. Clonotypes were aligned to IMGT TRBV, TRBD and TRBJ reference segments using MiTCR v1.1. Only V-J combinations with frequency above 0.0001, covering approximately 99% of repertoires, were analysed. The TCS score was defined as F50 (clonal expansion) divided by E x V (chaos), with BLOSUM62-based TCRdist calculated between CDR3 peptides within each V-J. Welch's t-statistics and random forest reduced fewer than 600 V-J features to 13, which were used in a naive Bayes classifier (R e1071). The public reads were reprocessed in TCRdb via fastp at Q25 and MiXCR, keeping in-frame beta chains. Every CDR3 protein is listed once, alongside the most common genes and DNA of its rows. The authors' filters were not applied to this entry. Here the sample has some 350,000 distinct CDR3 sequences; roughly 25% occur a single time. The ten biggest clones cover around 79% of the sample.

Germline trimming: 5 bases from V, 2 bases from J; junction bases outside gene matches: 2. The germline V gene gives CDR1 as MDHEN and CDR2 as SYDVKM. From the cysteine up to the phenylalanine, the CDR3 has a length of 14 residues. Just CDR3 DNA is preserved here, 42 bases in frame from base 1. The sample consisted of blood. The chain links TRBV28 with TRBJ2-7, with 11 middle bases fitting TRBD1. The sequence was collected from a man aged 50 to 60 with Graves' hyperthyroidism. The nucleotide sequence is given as TGTGCCAGCAGTAGGACAGGGGGCGCCTACGAGCAGTACTTC. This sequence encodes CASSRTGGAYEQYF. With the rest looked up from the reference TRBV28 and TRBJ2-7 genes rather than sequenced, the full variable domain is DVKVTQSSRYLVKRTGEKVFLECVQDMDHENMFWYRQDPGLGLRLIYFSYDVKMKEKGDIPEGYSVSREKKERFSLILESASTNQTSMYLCASSRTGGAYEQYFGPGTRLTVT.